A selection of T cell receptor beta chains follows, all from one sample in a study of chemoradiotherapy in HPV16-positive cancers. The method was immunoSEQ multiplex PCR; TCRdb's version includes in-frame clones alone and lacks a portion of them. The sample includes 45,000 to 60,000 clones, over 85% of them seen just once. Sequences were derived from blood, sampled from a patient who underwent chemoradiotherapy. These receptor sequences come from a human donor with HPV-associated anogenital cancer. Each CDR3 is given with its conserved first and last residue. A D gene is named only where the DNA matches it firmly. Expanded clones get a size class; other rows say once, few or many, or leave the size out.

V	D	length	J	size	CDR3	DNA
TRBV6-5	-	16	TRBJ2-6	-	CASSYRRTAGANVLTF	TGTGCCAGCAGTTACCGACGGACTGCTGGGGCCAACGTCCTGACTTTC
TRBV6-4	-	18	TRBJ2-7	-	CASSDPPGWSGPPYEQYF	TGTGCCAGCAGTGACCCTCCGGGATGGAGCGGGCCTCCCTACGAGCAGTACTTC
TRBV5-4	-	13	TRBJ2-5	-	CASSMGDQETQYF	TGTGCCAGCAGCATGGGGGACCAAGAGACCCAGTACTTC
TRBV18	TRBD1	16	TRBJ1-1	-	CASSPFGRGPETEAFF	TGTGCCAGCTCACCATTCGGAAGGGGGCCAGAAACTGAAGCTTTCTTT
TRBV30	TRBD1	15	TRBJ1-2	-	CAWSRDRALDYGYTF	TGTGCCTGGAGCAGGGACAGGGCGTTGGACTATGGCTACACCTTC
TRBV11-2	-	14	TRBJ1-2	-	CASSLGQGFGGYTF	TGTGCCAGCAGCTTAGGCCAGGGATTCGGGGGCTACACCTTC
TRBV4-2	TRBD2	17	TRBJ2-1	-	CASSQSPGLAGGAEQFF	TGTGCCAGCAGCCAAAGCCCGGGACTAGCGGGGGGGGCGGAGCAGTTCTTC
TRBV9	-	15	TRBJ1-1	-	CASSATGARNTEAFF	TGTGCCAGCAGCGCCACCGGGGCTCGGAACACTGAAGCTTTCTTT
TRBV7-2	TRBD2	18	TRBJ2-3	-	CASSLGVTSGTPTDTQYF	TGTGCCAGCAGCTTAGGGGTGACTAGCGGGACGCCCACAGATACGCAGTATTTT
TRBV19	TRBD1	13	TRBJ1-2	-	CASSKTGSNGYTF	TGTGCCAGTAGTAAGACAGGGTCGAATGGCTACACCTTC
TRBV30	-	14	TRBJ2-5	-	CAWKQGRGQETQYF	TGTGCCTGGAAACAGGGAAGGGGGCAAGAGACCCAGTACTTC
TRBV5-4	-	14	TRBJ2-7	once	CASSSGRGDDEQYF	TGTGCCAGCAGCTCGGGACGCGGGGACGACGAGCAGTACTTC
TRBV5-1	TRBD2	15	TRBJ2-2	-	CASKLAGLNTGELFF	TGCGCCAGCAAACTAGCGGGACTGAACACCGGGGAGCTGTTTTTT
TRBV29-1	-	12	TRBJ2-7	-	CSGRQGGGEQYF	TGCAGCGGGAGACAGGGAGGGGGCGAGCAGTACTTC
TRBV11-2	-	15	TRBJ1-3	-	CASSLNLGSGNTIYF	TGTGCCAGCAGCTTAAACCTGGGGTCTGGAAACACCATATATTTT
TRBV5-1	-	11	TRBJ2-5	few	CASSRGETQYF	TGCGCCAGCAGCCGGGGGGAGACCCAGTACTTC
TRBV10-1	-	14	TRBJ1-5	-	CASRDVAFDQPQHF	TGCGCCAGCAGAGACGTAGCCTTCGATCAGCCCCAGCATTTT
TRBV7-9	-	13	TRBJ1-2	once	CASSLASRGGYTF	TGTGCCAGCAGCTTAGCGAGCAGGGGTGGCTACACCTTC
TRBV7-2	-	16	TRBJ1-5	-	CASSPPGHLSNQPQHF	TGTGCCAGCAGTCCCCCCGGACATTTAAGCAATCAGCCCCAGCATTTT
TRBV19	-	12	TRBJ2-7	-	CASGQNSYEQYF	TGTGCCAGTGGGCAGAACTCCTACGAGCAGTACTTC
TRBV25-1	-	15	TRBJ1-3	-	CASSELASSGNTIYF	TGTGCCAGCAGTGAACTGGCGAGCTCTGGAAACACCATATATTTT
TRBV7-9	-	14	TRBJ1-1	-	CASRLSPSDTEAFF	TGTGCCAGCAGATTGTCCCCTTCGGACACTGAAGCTTTCTTT
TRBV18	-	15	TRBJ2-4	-	CASSPRGGAEDIQYF	TGTGCCAGCTCACCAAGGGGGGGGGCCGAAGACATTCAGTACTTC
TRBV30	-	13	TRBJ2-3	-	CAWSVWGTDTQYF	TGTGCCTGGAGTGTTTGGGGCACAGATACGCAGTATTTT
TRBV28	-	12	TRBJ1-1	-	CASSLWDSEAFF	TGTGCCAGCAGTTTATGGGACAGTGAAGCTTTCTTT
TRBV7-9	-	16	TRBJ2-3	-	CASSFAGPTTSVGQYF	TGTGCCAGCAGCTTCGCCGGGCCCACGACCTCGGTCGGGCAGTATTTT
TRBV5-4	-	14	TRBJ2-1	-	CASSLRGPYNEQFF	TGTGCCAGCAGCTTGCGGGGGCCCTACAATGAGCAGTTCTTC
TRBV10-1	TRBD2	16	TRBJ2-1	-	CASSEQTSGAYNEQFF	TGCGCCAGCAGTGAGCAAACTAGCGGGGCGTACAATGAGCAGTTCTTC
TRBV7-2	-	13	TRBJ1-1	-	CASSLDRATEAFF	TGTGCCAGCAGCTTAGACAGGGCCACTGAAGCTTTCTTT
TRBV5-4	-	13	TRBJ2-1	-	CASSLQGGNEQFF	TGTGCCAGCAGCTTGCAAGGGGGGAATGAGCAGTTCTTC
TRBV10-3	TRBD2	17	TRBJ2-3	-	CAISAQTSGLSTDTQYF	TGTGCCATCAGTGCCCAGACTAGCGGGCTTAGCACAGATACGCAGTATTTT
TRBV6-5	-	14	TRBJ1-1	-	CASSSGGPNTEAFF	TGTGCCAGCAGTTCCGGGGGCCCGAACACTGAAGCTTTCTTT
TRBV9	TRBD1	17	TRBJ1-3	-	CASSVDAEGAAGNTIYF	TGTGCCAGCAGCGTTGACGCTGAGGGGGCGGCTGGAAACACCATATATTTT
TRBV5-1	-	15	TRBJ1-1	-	CASSTTSVLNTEAFF	TGCGCCAGCAGCACCACAAGTGTTCTGAACACTGAAGCTTTCTTT
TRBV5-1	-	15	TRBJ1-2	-	CASSQLQGLSRGYTF	TGCGCCAGCAGCCAGCTCCAGGGCTTGAGTAGGGGCTACACCTTC
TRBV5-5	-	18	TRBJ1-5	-	CASSRGFTGRYSNQPQHF	TGTGCCAGCAGTCGTGGCTTCACGGGGCGATATAGCAATCAGCCCCAGCATTTT
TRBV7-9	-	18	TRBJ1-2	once	CASSAWGRDNFLNYGYTF	TGTGCCAGCAGCGCCTGGGGCCGGGACAACTTTTTGAACTATGGCTACACCTTC
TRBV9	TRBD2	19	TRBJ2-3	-	CASSQGLAGGSLRTDTQYF	TGTGCCAGCAGTCAGGGACTAGCGGGAGGATCTCTCCGCACAGATACGCAGTATTTT
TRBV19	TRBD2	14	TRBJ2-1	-	CASSVPAGGMKQFF	TGTGCCAGTAGTGTCCCAGCGGGGGGAATGAAGCAGTTCTTC
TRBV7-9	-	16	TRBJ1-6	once	CASSLPAGGGNSPLHF	TGTGCCAGCAGCTTACCGGCGGGGGGGGGTAATTCACCCCTCCACTTT
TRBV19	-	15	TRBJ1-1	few	CASRPPRPQRVEAFF	TGTGCCAGTAGGCCCCCCAGGCCACAGAGAGTTGAAGCTTTCTTT
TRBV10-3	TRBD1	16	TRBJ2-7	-	CAISESRGQGALEQYF	TGTGCCATCAGTGAGTCAAGGGGACAGGGGGCGTTAGAGCAGTACTTC
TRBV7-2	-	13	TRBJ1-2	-	CASSTGLGGGYTF	TGTGCCAGCAGCACGGGACTAGGTGGGGGCTACACCTTC
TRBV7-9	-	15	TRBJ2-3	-	CASSPGGDGTDTQYF	TGTGCCAGCAGCCCAGGAGGGGACGGGACAGATACGCAGTATTTT
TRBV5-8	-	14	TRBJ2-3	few	CASSAPGRTDTQYF	TGTGCCAGCAGCGCTCCAGGGAGAACAGATACGCAGTATTTT
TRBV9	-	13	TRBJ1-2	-	CASSVDGTYGYTF	TGTGCCAGCAGCGTAGATGGGACCTATGGCTACACCTTC
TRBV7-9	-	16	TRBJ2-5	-	CASSSVGGENQETQYF	TGTGCCAGCAGCTCCGTCGGAGGGGAGAACCAAGAGACCCAGTACTTC
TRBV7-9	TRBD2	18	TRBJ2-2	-	CASSLPAASGSVTGELFF	TGTGCCAGCAGCTTACCGGCGGCTAGCGGGAGTGTTACCGGGGAGCTGTTTTTT
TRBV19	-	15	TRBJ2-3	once	CASRPQPGLTDTQYF	TGTGCCAGTAGGCCTCAACCGGGGCTAACAGATACGCAGTATTTT